The T cell receptor beta chain under discussion was sequenced for a study of a mutant IDH1 vaccine in newly diagnosed glioma. Study background: Sex among treated patients split about 60% male, 37.5% female; mean age was roughly 40 years. Previous care, which was radiotherapy, temozolomide, or both, most often involved both.

Findings of the study overall: Pseudoprogression looked unconnected to shifts in top peripheral T cell clonotypes.

This CDR3 contains 14 residues. Germline V gene data show CDR1 as SGHKS and CDR2 as YYEKEE (reference sequence). J lost 2 bases, V lost 3 bases, and 1 base had no gene match. Time point described: baseline, week 1 (first vaccination visit). Described treatment: pre-vaccination baseline after standard-of-care therapy. Diagnosis in the donors showed new WHO grade 3 or 4 astrocytomas that were IDH1-mutant and ATRX-lost. Notes on this clone: What it binds is not known.

Some clones are missing from TCRdb's copy, which holds only in-frame ones; the method was immunoSEQ multiplex PCR. Of some 60,000 clones listed, more than 85% are singletons. Source: PBMCs, taken from a glioma patient treated with radiotherapy, temozolomide or both. The chain is built from TRBV5-5 and TRBJ2-7; 11 bases match TRBD1. The source is a man over 45 with glioma. This chain's CDR3 is CASSWGQGAYEQYF. The CDR3 region has the DNA TGTGCCAGCAGCTGGGGACAGGGGGCCTACGAGCAGTACTTC.